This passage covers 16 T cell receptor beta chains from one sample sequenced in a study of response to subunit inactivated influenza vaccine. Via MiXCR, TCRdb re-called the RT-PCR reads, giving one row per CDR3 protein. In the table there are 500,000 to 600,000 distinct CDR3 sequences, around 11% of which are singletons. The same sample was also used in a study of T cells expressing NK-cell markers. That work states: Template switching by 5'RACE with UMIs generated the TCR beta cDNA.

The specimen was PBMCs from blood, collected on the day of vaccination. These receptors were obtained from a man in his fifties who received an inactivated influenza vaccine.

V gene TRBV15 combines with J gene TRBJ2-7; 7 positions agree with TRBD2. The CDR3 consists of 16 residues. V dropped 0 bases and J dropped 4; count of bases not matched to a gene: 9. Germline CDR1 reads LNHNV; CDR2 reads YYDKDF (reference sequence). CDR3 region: CATSRDWGGEIYEQYF. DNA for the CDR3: TGTGCCACCAGCAGAGACTGGGGGGGAGAAATTTACGAGCAGTACTTC.

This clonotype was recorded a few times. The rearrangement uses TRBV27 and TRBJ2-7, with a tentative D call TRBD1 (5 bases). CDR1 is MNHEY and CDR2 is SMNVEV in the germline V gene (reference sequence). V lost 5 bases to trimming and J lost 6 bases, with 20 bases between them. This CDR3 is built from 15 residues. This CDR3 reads CASSPLGPTDGEQYF. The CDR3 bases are TGTGCCAGCAGTCCCCTTGGGCCGACAGACGGCGAGCAGTACTTC.

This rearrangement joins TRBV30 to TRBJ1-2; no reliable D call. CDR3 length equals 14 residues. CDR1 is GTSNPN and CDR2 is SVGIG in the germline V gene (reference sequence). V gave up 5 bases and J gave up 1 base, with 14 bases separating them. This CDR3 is CAWGRRTINYGYTF. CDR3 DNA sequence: TGTGCCTGGGGGAGACGGACGATTAACTATGGCTACACCTTC. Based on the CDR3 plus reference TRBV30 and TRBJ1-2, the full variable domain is SQTIHQWPATLVQPVGSPLSLECTVEGTSNPNLYWYRQAAGRGLQLLFYSVGIGQISSEVPQNLSASRPQDRQFILSSKKLLLSDSGFYLCAWGRRTINYGYTFGSGTRLTVV.

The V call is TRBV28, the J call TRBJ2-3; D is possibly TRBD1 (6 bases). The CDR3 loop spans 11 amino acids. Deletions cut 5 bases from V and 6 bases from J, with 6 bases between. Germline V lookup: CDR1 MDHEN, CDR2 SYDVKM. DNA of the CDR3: TGTGCCAGCAGTGACAGGGATACGCAGTATTTT. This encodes CASSDRDTQYF.

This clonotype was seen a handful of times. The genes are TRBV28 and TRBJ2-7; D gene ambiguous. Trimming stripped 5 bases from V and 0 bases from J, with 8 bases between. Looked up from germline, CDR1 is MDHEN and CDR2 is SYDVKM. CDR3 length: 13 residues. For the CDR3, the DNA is TGTGCCAGCAGTCTTTCTCTCTCCTACGAGCAGTACTTC. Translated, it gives CASSLSLSYEQYF.

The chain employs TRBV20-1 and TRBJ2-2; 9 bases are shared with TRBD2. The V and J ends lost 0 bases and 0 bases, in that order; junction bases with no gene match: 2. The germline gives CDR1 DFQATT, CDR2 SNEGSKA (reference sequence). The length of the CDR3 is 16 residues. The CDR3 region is CSARDKRGANTGELFF. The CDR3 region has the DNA TGCAGTGCTAGAGATAAGCGGGGGGCGAACACCGGGGAGCTGTTTTTT.

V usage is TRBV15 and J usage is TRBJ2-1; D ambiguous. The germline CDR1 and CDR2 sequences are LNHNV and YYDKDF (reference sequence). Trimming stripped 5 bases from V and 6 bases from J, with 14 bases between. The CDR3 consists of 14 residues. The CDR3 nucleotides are TGTGCCACCAGCCCCCGGGCCCGGACCAATGAGCAGTTCTTC. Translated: CATSPRARTNEQFF.

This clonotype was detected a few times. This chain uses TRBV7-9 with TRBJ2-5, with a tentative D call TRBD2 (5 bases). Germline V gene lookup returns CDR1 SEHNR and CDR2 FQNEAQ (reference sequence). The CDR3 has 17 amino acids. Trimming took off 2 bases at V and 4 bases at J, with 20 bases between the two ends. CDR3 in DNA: TGTGCCAGCAGCTTAATGGCCGGCCGCATTCGGGGAGAGACCCAGTACTTC. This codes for CASSLMAGRIRGETQYF. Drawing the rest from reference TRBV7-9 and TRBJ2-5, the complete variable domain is DTGVSQNPRHKITKRGQNVTFRCDPISEHNRLYWYRQTLGQGPEFLTYFQNEAQLEKSRLLSDRFSAERPKGSFSTLEIQRTEQGDSAMYLCASSLMAGRIRGETQYFGPGTRLLVL.

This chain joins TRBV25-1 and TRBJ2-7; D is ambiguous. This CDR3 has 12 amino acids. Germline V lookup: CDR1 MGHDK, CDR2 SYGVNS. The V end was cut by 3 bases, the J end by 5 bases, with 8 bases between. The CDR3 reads CASSDRVHEQYF. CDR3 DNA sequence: TGTGCCAGCAGTGATAGGGTGCACGAGCAGTACTTC.

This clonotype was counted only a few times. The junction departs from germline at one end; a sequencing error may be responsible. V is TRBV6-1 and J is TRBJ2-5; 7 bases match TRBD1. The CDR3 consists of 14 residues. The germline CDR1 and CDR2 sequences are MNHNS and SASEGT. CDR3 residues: CASRRTGPQATQYF. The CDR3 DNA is TGTGCCAGCAGGAGGACAGGCCCTCAAGCGACCCAGTACTTC.

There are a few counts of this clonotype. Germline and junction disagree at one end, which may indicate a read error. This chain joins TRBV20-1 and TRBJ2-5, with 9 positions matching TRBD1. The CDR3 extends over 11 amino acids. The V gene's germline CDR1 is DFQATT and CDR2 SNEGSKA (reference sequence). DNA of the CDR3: TGCACTCTACAGGGGGCGGAGAGCCAGTACTTC. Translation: CTLQGAESQYF.

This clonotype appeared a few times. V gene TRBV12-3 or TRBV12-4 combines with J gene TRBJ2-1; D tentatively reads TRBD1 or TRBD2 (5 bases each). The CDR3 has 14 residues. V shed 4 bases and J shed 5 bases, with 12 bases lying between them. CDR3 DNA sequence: TGTGCCAGCAGTTCCTCGGGACCAAACAATGAGCAGTTCTTC. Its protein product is CASSSSGPNNEQFF.

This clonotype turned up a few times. The DNA for the CDR3 is TGTGCCAGCAGCTCCCCGGCAGGTTCGGTCAATACGCAGTATTTT. It is translated as CASSSPAGSVNTQYF. V is TRBV28 and J is TRBJ2-3; D uncertain. Germline CDR1 reads MDHEN; CDR2 reads SYDVKM. The CDR3 is 15 amino acids. The germline V and J ends were trimmed by 6 bases and 7 bases, with 20 bases remaining between them.

The DNA for the CDR3 is TGTGCCAGCAGTCCCGGACATCCCTATGGCTACACCTTC. Its translation: CASSPGHPYGYTF. V is TRBV6-2 or TRBV6-3 and J is TRBJ1-2, with D perhaps matching TRBD1 (5 bases). Trimming shortened V by 5 bases and J by 4 bases, and 11 bases separated the two germline ends. Germline CDR1 and CDR2: MNHEY and SVGEGT. This CDR3 is built from 13 residues.

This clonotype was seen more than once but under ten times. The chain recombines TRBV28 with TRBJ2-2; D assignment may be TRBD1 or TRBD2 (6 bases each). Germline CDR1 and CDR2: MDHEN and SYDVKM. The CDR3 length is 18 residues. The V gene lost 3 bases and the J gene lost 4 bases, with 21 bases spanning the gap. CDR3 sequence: CASSFVVGGTLRTGELFF. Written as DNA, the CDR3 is TGTGCCAGCAGTTTCGTTGTAGGGGGGACTCTTCGCACCGGGGAGCTGTTTTTT. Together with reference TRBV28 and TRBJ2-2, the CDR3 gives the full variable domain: DVKVTQSSRYLVKRTGEKVFLECVQDMDHENMFWYRQDPGLGLRLIYFSYDVKMKEKGDIPEGYSVSREKKERFSLILESASTNQTSMYLCASSFVVGGTLRTGELFFGEGSRLTVL.

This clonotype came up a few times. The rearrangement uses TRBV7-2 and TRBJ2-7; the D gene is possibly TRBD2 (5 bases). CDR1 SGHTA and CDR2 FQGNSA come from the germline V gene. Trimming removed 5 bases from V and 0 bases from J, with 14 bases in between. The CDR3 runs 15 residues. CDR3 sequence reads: CASSPAPGYSYEQYF. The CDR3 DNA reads TGTGCCAGCAGCCCCGCTCCGGGATACTCCTACGAGCAGTACTTC.